This record looks at one T cell receptor (beta chain) sequence and its context. Its antigen remains unknown. The sample belongs to a study of siplizumab effects on memory and regulatory T cells. The protocol was immunoSEQ multiplex PCR, while the TCRdb copy is restricted to in-frame clones and leaves out a portion. The sample lists some 88,000 clones; 85% to 90% were seen once. Whole-study results and caveats: Proliferating siplizumab-culture Tregs lacked confirmation of suppressive function. An assignable phenotype, naive or memory, was missing from roughly 79-95% of proliferating CD4+ or CD8+ clones.

Germline V gene lookup returns CDR1 MDHEN and CDR2 SYDVKM. The V and J ends lost 6 bases and 0 bases, in that order; junction bases with no gene match: 6. CDR3 length: 16 residues. V and J are TRBV28 and TRBJ2-2; 8 bases line up with TRBD2. This clonotype was sampled from a human donor in good health. The sample taken for sequencing was CD4+ T cells sorted from blood. This CDR3 is CASRASGRSNTGELFF. The CDR3 bases are TGTGCCAGCAGGGCGAGCGGGAGATCGAACACCGGGGAGCTGTTTTTT.